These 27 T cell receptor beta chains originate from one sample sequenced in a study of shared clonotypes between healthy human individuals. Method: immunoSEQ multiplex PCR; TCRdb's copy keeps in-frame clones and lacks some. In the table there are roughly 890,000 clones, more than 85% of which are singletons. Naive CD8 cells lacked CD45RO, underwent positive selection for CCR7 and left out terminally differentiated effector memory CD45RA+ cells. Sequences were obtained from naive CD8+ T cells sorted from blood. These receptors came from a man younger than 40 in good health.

CDR3 region: CASSSGGTYQETQYF. The CDR3, as DNA: TGTGCCAGCAGCTCGGGGGGAACGTACCAAGAGACCCAGTACTTC. The chain uses TRBV7-9 and TRBJ2-5; TRBD2 matches at 7 bases. With V trimmed by 4 bases and J by 0 bases, 5 bases remained unmatched. Germline V gene data show CDR1 as SEHNR and CDR2 as FQNEAQ (reference sequence). CDR3 length: 15 residues.

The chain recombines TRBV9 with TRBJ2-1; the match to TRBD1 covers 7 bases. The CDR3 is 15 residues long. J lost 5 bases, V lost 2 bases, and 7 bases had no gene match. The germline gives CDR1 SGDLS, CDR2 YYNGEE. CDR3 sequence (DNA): TGTGCCAGCAGCGTTACAGGGGAAAGGGACAATGAGCAGTTCTTC. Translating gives CASSVTGERDNEQFF. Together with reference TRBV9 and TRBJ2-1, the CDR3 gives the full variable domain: DSGVTQTPKHLITATGQRVTLRCSPRSGDLSVYWYQQSLDQGLQFLIQYYNGEERAKGNILERFSAQQFPDLHSELNLSSLELGDSALYFCASSVTGERDNEQFFGPGTRLTVL.

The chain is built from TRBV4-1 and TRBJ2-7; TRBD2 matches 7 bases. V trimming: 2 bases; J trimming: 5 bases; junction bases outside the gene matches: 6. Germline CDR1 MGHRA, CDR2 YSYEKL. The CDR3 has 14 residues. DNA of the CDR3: TGCGCCAGCAGCCAATATGGGGGAGGGGACGAGCAGTACTTC. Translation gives CASSQYGGGDEQYF.

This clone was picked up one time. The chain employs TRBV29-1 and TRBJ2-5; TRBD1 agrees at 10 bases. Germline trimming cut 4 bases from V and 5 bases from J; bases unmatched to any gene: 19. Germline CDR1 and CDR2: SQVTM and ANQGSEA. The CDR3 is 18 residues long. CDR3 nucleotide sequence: TGCAGCGTTGTTCGGGCGGGAACGACAGGGGGCGCCCCCGAGACCCAGTACTTC. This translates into CSVVRAGTTGGAPETQYF.

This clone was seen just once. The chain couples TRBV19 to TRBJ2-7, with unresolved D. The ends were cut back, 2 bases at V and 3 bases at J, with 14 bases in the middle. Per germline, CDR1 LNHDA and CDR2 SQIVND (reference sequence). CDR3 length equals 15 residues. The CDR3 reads CASSIPGVSLYEQYF. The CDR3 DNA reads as TGTGCCAGTAGTATACCAGGAGTCAGTCTCTACGAGCAGTACTTC. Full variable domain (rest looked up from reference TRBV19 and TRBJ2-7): DGGITQSPKYLFRKEGQNVTLSCEQNLNHDAMYWYRQDPGQGLRLIYYSQIVNDFQKGDIAEGYSVSREKKESFPLTVTSAQKNPTAFYLCASSIPGVSLYEQYFGPGTRLTVT.

As DNA, the CDR3 is TGTGCCAGCAGCCGAACTAGCGGCCCCACAGATACGCAGTATTTT. Translation gives CASSRTSGPTDTQYF. The J gene is TRBJ2-3, the V gene TRBV7-3; 8 bases line up with TRBD2. Germline V gives CDR1 SGHTA, CDR2 FQGTGA. Trimming cost V 5 bases and J 2 bases; bases outside gene matches: 6. This CDR3 comprises 15 residues.

CDR3 in amino acids: CASTTTGTSGRTTRYEQYF. In DNA, the CDR3 is TGTGCCAGCACCACCACCGGGACTAGCGGGAGGACGACCCGTTACGAGCAGTACTTC. The J gene is TRBJ2-7, the V gene TRBV27; 15 bases line up with TRBD2. J lost 4 bases, V lost 7 bases, and 17 bases had no gene match. From germline, CDR1 is MNHEY and CDR2 SMNVEV (reference sequence). This CDR3 is built from 19 residues.

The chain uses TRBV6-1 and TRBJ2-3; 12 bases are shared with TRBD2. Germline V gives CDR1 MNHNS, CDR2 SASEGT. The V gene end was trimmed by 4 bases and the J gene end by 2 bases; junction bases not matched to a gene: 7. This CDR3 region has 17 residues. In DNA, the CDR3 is TGTGCCAGCAGTGTCGGACTAGCGGGACCCGTCACAGATACGCAGTATTTT. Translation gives CASSVGLAGPVTDTQYF.

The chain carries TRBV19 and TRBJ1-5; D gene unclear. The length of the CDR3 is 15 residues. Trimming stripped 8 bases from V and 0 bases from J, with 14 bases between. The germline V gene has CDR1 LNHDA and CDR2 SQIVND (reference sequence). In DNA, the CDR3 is TGTGCCAGTCGGGCTTTAATCTATAGCAATCAGCCCCAGCATTTT. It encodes CASRALIYSNQPQHF.

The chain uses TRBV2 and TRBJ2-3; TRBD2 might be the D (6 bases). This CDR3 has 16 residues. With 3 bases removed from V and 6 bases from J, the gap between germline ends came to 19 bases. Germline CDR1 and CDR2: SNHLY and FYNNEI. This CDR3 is CASSDIWRGSDDTQYF. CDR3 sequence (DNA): TGTGCCAGCAGTGATATTTGGAGGGGTTCTGACGATACGCAGTATTTT.

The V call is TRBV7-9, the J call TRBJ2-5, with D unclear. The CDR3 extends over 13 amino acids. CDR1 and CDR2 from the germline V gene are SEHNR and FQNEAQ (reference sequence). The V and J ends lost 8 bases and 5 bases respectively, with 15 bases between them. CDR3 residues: CASEGGNAETQYF. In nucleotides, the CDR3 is TGTGCCAGCGAAGGTGGGAATGCGGAGACCCAGTACTTC.

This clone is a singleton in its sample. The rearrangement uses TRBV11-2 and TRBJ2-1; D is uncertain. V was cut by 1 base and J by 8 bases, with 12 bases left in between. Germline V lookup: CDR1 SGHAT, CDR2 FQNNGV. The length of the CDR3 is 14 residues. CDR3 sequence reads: CASSLALVFHEQFF. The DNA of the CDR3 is TGTGCCAGCAGCTTAGCTTTGGTGTTTCATGAGCAGTTCTTC.

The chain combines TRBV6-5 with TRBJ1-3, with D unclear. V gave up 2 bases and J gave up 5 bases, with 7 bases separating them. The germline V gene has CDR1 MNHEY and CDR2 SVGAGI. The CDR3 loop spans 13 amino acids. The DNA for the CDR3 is TGTGCCAGCAGTTACGGGTCGCGAAACACCATATATTTT. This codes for CASSYGSRNTIYF.

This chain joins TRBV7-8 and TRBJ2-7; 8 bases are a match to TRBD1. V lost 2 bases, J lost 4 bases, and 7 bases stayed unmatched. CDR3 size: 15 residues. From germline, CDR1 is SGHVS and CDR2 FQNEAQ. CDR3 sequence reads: CASSLQQGDRYEQYF. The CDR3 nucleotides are TGTGCCAGCAGCTTACAACAGGGGGACAGGTACGAGCAGTACTTC.

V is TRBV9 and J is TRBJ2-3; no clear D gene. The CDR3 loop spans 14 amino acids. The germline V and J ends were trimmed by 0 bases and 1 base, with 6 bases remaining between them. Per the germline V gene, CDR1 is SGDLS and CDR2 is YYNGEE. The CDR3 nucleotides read TGTGCCAGCAGCGTAGGGATAGGCACAGATACGCAGTATTTT. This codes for CASSVGIGTDTQYF.

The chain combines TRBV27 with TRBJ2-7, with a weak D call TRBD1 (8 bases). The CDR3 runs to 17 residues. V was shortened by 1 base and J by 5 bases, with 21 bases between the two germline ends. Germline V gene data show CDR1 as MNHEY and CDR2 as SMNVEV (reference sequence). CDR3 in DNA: TGTGCCAGCAGTTTATTGCACGCGACAGGGGCGGGGGACGAGCAGTACTTC. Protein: CASSLLHATGAGDEQYF.

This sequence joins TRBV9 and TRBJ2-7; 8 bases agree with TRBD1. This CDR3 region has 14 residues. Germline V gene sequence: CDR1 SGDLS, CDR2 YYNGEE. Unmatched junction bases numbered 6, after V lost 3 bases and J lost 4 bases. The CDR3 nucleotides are TGTGCCAGCAGCGGACACGACAGGGGTTACGAGCAGTACTTC. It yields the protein CASSGHDRGYEQYF.

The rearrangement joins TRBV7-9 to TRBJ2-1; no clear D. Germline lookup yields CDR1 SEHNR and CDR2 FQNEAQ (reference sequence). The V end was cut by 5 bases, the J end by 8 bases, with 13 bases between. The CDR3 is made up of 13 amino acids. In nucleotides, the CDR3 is TGTGCCAGCAGCCCCTTTATCTTCGATGAGCAGTTCTTC. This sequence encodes CASSPFIFDEQFF.

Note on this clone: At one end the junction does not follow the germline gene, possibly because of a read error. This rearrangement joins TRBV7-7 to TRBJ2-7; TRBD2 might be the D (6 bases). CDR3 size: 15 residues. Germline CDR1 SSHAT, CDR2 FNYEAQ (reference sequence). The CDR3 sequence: CASSLAWGVVYEQYF. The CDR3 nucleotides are TGTGCTAGCAGCTTAGCGTGGGGGGTGGTCTACGAGCAGTACTTC.

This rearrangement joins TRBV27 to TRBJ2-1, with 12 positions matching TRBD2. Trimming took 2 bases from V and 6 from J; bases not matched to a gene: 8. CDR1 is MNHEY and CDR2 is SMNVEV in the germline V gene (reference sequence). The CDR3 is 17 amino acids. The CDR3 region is CASSLRLAGDLSNEQFF. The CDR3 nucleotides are TGTGCCAGCAGTTTACGACTAGCGGGAGACCTCTCCAATGAGCAGTTCTTC.

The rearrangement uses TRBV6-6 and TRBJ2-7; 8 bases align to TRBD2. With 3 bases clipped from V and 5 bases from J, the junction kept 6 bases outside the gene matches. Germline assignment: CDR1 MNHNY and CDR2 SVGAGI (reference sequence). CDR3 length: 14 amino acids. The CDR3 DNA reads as TGTGCCAGCAGTTATGCGGGAGGTTTAAACGAGCAGTACTTC. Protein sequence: CASSYAGGLNEQYF.

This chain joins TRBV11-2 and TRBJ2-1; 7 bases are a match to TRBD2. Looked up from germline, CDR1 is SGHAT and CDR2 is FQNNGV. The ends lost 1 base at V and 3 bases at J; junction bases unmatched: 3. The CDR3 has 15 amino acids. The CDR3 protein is CASSLGGGLYNEQFF. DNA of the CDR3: TGTGCCAGCAGCTTAGGCGGGGGACTCTACAATGAGCAGTTCTTC.

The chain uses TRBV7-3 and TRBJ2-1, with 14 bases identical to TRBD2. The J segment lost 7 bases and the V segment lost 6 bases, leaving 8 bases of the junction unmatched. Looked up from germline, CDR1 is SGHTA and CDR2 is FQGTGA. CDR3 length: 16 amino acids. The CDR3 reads CASSMGLAGVENEQFF. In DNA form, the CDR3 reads TGTGCCAGCAGTATGGGACTAGCGGGAGTGGAGAATGAGCAGTTCTTC.

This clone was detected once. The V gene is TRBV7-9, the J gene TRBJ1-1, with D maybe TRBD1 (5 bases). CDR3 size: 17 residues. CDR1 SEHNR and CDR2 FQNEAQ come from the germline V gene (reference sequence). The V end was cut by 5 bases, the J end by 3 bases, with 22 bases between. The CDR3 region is CASSPNWGDPSDTEAFF. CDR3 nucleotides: TGTGCCAGCAGCCCGAACTGGGGGGACCCATCGGACACTGAAGCTTTCTTT.

CDR3 sequence: CSVEIGTARSYEQYF. The CDR3 DNA sequence: TGCAGCGTTGAAATTGGGACCGCCCGCTCCTACGAGCAGTACTTC. The chain is built from TRBV29-1 and TRBJ2-7; D may match TRBD1 or TRBD2 (5 bases each). This CDR3 is 15 amino acids long. Trimming removed 2 bases at V and 0 bases at J, with 14 bases between. Germline-derived CDR1 and CDR2 are SQVTM and ANQGSEA.

The CDR3 loop reads CASSQGEGGVEGYTF. The CDR3 nucleotides are TGCGCCAGCAGCCAAGGTGAAGGGGGGGTTGAAGGCTACACCTTC. The chain links TRBV4-3 to TRBJ1-2; D possibly corresponds to TRBD1 (6 bases). There are 15 residues in the CDR3. The germline V and J ends were trimmed by 1 base and 8 bases, with 17 bases remaining between them. Germline-derived CDR1 and CDR2 are LGHNA and YSLEER.

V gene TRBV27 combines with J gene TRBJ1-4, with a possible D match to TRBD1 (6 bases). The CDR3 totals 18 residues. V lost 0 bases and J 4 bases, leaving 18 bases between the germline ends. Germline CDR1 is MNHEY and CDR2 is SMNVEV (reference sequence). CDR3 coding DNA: TGTGCCAGCAGTTTATCGGGAGGGCAGGGGCGGAGTAATGAAAAACTGTTTTTT. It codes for CASSLSGGQGRSNEKLFF.